The 29 T cell receptor beta chains below come from one sample, sequenced in a study of blood T cells in healthy people across ages. A sample-barcoded 5' primer and a J-beta primer mix were used in a second PCR of about 7 to 12 cycles. TCRdb re-called the 5' RACE reads with MiXCR, one entry per CDR3 protein. The table shows roughly 700,000 distinct CDR3 sequences, with around half occurring only once. The specimen was blood. These receptors were obtained from a woman aged 55-70 years in good health.

This clonotype occurred a few times. This chain joins TRBV20-1 and TRBJ2-7, with TRBD2 identical over 8 bases. The CDR3 runs to 13 residues. Germline CDR1 DFQATT, CDR2 SNEGSKA (reference sequence). J was trimmed by 1 base and V by 7 bases; bases with no gene match: 6. As DNA, the CDR3 is TGCAGTGTGACGAGACTAGCGTCCTACGAGCAGTACTTC. Protein product: CSVTRLASYEQYF.

V gene TRBV18 combines with J gene TRBJ2-1; possible D gene TRBD1, 5 bases. Trimming removed 5 bases at V and 10 bases at J, with 18 bases between. In germline, CDR1 is KGHSH, CDR2 LQKENI. The CDR3 totals 14 residues. CDR3 amino acids: CASSTTQGAAEQFF. The CDR3 DNA follows: TGTGCCAGCTCAACGACGCAAGGGGCTGCGGAGCAGTTCTTC.

This rearrangement joins TRBV21-1 to TRBJ2-7. TRBV21-1 is termed a pseudogene. The length of the CDR3 is 14 residues. The DNA of the CDR3 is TGTGCCAGCAGCAAAGGGCCTGAGACCTACGAGCAGTACTTC. Its translation: CASSKGPETYEQYF.

This rearrangement joins TRBV11-2 to TRBJ2-5; D is possibly TRBD1 or TRBD2 (5 bases each). With 8 bases removed from V and 5 bases from J, the gap between germline ends came to 12 bases. The CDR3 spans 12 residues. Germline CDR1 SGHAT, CDR2 FQNNGV. CDR3 bases: TGTGCCAGCGGTCCCTGGGGGGAGACCCAGTACTTC. Translating it yields CASGPWGETQYF.

The chain uses TRBV28 and TRBJ1-2; 7 nucleotides align to TRBD1. From germline, CDR1 is MDHEN and CDR2 SYDVKM. The CDR3 is 15 residues long. J lost 7 bases, V lost 4 bases, and 12 bases had no gene match. CDR3 amino acids: CASSSPGTARSGYTF. Here the CDR3 DNA reads TGTGCCAGCAGTTCTCCTGGGACAGCGAGGAGTGGCTACACCTTC.

About this clonotype: One end of the junction fails to match germline, which may point to a read error. The chain combines TRBV4-3 with TRBJ2-4; 7 bases align to TRBD2. The DNA end lines up better with TRBJ2-5; the J call may be wrong. CDR3 length equals 16 residues. The germline V gene encodes CDR1 LGHNA and CDR2 YSLEER. The CDR3 sequence is CASNQVGGSSPETQYF. The CDR3 bases are TGCGCCAGCAACCAAGTCGGCGGGAGCTCTCCAGAGACCCAGTACTTC.

The V call is TRBV6-2 or TRBV6-3, the J call TRBJ2-3, with a weak D call TRBD1 (6 bases). The CDR3 spans 13 residues. The germline V and J ends were trimmed by 7 bases and 2 bases, with 10 bases remaining between them. From germline, CDR1 is MNHEY and CDR2 SVGEGT. The CDR3 DNA reads as TGTGCCAGCATAAGGACAGCCACAGATACGCAGTATTTT. Amino acids: CASIRTATDTQYF.

J is TRBJ2-3 and V is TRBV10-3; 7 nucleotides match TRBD2. The CDR3 has 14 residues. With V trimmed by 3 bases and J by 8 bases, 8 bases remained unmatched. The germline CDR1 and CDR2 sequences are ENHRY and SYGVKD. The CDR3 loop reads CAISDHRGGGTQYF. The DNA for the CDR3 is TGTGCCATCAGTGACCACCGTGGGGGGGGTACGCAGTATTTT.

The chain joins TRBV5-1 to TRBJ2-5; a possible D gene is TRBD1 (6 bases). There are 17 residues in the CDR3. From germline, CDR1 is SGHRS and CDR2 YFSETQ. Trimming stripped 2 bases from V and 2 bases from J, with 19 bases between. The DNA for the CDR3 is TGCGCCAGCAGCTTTAGGTTGGGGCAGGGGCTTCAAGAGACCCAGTACTTC. Encoded protein: CASSFRLGQGLQETQYF.

This clonotype was seen just once. The gene calls are TRBV27 and TRBJ2-1; D assignment may be TRBD1 or TRBD2 (5 bases each). The end of the DNA fits TRBJ2-7 better, so the J call may be wrong. This CDR3 spans 17 amino acids. Germline V gives CDR1 MNHEY, CDR2 SMNVEV (reference sequence). CDR3: CASSLSRWGREYNEQYF. The CDR3 DNA is TGTGCCAGCAGTTTAAGTCGGTGGGGCAGGGAGTACAATGAGCAGTACTTC.

The chain carries TRBV21-1 and TRBJ2-1; TRBD1, the table's D call, was not compared with the DNA. TRBV21-1 constitutes a pseudogene. The CDR3 covers 18 residues. The DNA of the CDR3 is TGTGCCAGCAGCAAAGCCAGACAACTGGACAGGTCTAGGAATGAGCAGTTCTTC. Its translation is CASSKARQLDRSRNEQFF.

This clonotype was observed a single time. This may stem from a read error, because a much larger clone lies one nucleotide away. The chain couples TRBV7-6 to TRBJ2-7, with 13 nucleotides matching TRBD2. J was trimmed by 7 bases and V by 4 bases; bases with no gene match: 10. The CDR3 loop spans 16 amino acids. Germline-derived CDR1 and CDR2 are SGHVS and FNYEAQ. The DNA of the CDR3 is TGTGCCAGCAGCTCCTGGACTAGCGGGAGCTACAATGAGCAGTACTTC. Protein: CASSSWTSGSYNEQYF.

The chain employs TRBV7-2 and TRBJ2-5; D call uncertain. Germline CDR1 is SGHTA and CDR2 is FQGNSA. The CDR3 is 14 amino acids. Trimming stripped 5 bases from V and 4 bases from J, with 14 bases between. The CDR3 DNA sequence: TGTGCCAGCAGCCTAACCCGCGAGGTAGAGACCCAGTACTTC. Amino acid sequence: CASSLTREVETQYF. Using reference TRBV7-2 and TRBJ2-5 for the parts outside the CDR3, the full variable domain is GAGVSQSPSNKVTEKGKDVELRCDPISGHTALYWYRQSLGQGLEFLIYFQGNSAPDKSGLPSDRFSAERTGGSVSTLTIQRTQQEDSAVYLCASSLTREVETQYFGPGTRLLVL.

The table lists this clonotype with a few counts. The chain combines TRBV7-3 with TRBJ2-2, with TRBD2 matching 9 bases. CDR3 length equals 17 residues. V lost 5 bases, J lost 3 bases, and 10 bases stayed unmatched. Per the germline V gene, CDR1 is SGHTA and CDR2 is FQGTGA. The CDR3 coding sequence is TGTGCCAGCAGCCCGACGCCAGCGGGAGGCCACACCGGGGAGCTGTTTTTT. Amino acid sequence: CASSPTPAGGHTGELFF.

The chain employs TRBV10-3 and TRBJ1-2, with D uncertain. Per germline, CDR1 ENHRY and CDR2 SYGVKD. The CDR3 totals 15 residues. V lost 4 bases, J lost 2 bases, and 14 bases lay in between. CDR3 loop: CAISANSGGNYGYTF. CDR3 DNA sequence: TGTGCCATCAGTGCTAATTCAGGAGGCAACTATGGCTACACCTTC.

The chain links TRBV5-1 to TRBJ1-4; TRBD1 aligns across 8 bases. Germline loops: CDR1 SGHRS, CDR2 YFSETQ. CDR3 length: 16 amino acids. With V trimmed by 4 bases and J by 7 bases, 12 bases remained unmatched. The DNA for the CDR3 is TGCGCCAGCAGCACCAACCGACAGGGGTTCAGTGAAAAACTGTTTTTT. Translated: CASSTNRQGFSEKLFF.

This clonotype occurred once. The rearrangement uses TRBV7-3 and TRBJ1-1; no firm D call. CDR3 length: 15 residues. Germline CDR1 SGHTA, CDR2 FQGTGA. V was shortened by 2 bases and J by 4 bases, with 14 bases between the two germline ends. The CDR3 sequence is CASSLGLGRVTEAFF. The CDR3 DNA sequence: TGTGCCAGCAGCTTAGGGTTAGGGAGGGTCACTGAAGCTTTCTTT.

This clonotype was detected a few times. The chain joins TRBV7-9 to TRBJ2-3; 11 nucleotides align to TRBD2. The CDR3 length is 15 residues. V was pared by 4 bases and J by 3 bases, with 3 bases of the junction left unmatched. Germline V gives CDR1 SEHNR, CDR2 FQNEAQ (reference sequence). Here the CDR3 reads CASSYLAGGTDTQYF. CDR3 DNA: TGTGCCAGCAGCTACCTAGCGGGAGGAACAGATACGCAGTATTTT.

This clonotype was observed a few times. The chain links TRBV7-6 to TRBJ1-1; maybe TRBD1 (6 bases). This CDR3 has 13 amino acids. Trimming removed 7 bases at V and 7 bases at J, with 16 bases between. The germline V gene encodes CDR1 SGHVS and CDR2 FNYEAQ. The DNA of the CDR3 is TGTGCCAGCAAAAAGGGGCTACAGGGTGAAGCTTTCTTT. Residues: CASKKGLQGEAFF.

The chain uses TRBV19 and TRBJ1-1, with no clear D. The CDR3 is 15 residues long. Germline V gene lookup returns CDR1 LNHDA and CDR2 SQIVND (reference sequence). V dropped 6 bases and J dropped 2 bases, with 16 bases sitting between them. Here the CDR3 reads CASSQRGLDNTEAFF. As DNA, the CDR3 is TGTGCCAGTAGCCAACGAGGACTGGATAACACTGAAGCTTTCTTT.

This clonotype was observed a single time. The chain recombines TRBV6-2 or TRBV6-3 with TRBJ2-6; 7 bases are a match to TRBD1. The CDR3 sequence is 19 residues long. J was trimmed by 2 bases and V by 2 bases; bases with no gene match: 12. The germline CDR1 and CDR2 sequences are MNHEY and SVGEGT. The CDR3, as DNA: TGTGCCAGCAGTTACGGGGTTTCAACAGGGGATACTGGGGCCAACGTCCTGACTTTC. Translation gives CASSYGVSTGDTGANVLTF.

The V call is TRBV29-1, the J call TRBJ1-1; perhaps TRBD1 as D (5 bases). The CDR3 is 13 residues long. Trimming pared 7 bases from V and 1 base from J, leaving 13 bases between. Germline values: CDR1 SQVTM, CDR2 ANQGSEA. CDR3 region: CSALGTENTEAFF. CDR3 bases: TGCAGCGCACTAGGGACGGAGAACACTGAAGCTTTCTTT.

This clonotype came up once. This chain joins TRBV2 and TRBJ1-2, with a possible D match to TRBD1 (5 bases). Germline CDR1 reads SNHLY; CDR2 reads FYNNEI. V lost 1 base, J lost 4 bases, and 10 bases lay in between. CDR3 length equals 14 residues. The CDR3 DNA is TGTGCCAGCAGTGAAGTAGGGGCTTCCTATGGCTACACCTTC. Its protein is CASSEVGASYGYTF.

This rearrangement joins TRBV15 to TRBJ2-2; D gene unclear. The germline V gene has CDR1 LNHNV and CDR2 YYDKDF (reference sequence). Trimming took off 3 bases at V and 7 bases at J, with 15 bases between the two ends. The CDR3 is 15 amino acids. Here the CDR3 reads CATSSPKGGVGELFF. CDR3 bases: TGTGCCACCAGCAGCCCTAAGGGTGGGGTCGGGGAGCTGTTTTTT.

The CDR3 DNA reads TGTGCCAGCAGTGACCCGGGACTCCGTAACCAGTTCTTC. Protein product: CASSDPGLRNQFF. The rearrangement joins TRBV28 to TRBJ2-5; possibly TRBD2 for D (6 bases). The end of the DNA fits TRBJ2-1 better, so the J call may be wrong. The CDR3 runs 13 residues. Germline-derived CDR1 and CDR2 are MDHEN and SYDVKM.

The V gene is TRBV21-1, the J gene TRBJ2-4; the table assigns TRBD1, which was not confirmed against the DNA. TRBV21-1 is listed as a pseudogene. CDR3 size: 14 residues. This CDR3 is CASSKEGRTNIQYF. The DNA for the CDR3 is TGTGCCAGCAGCAAAGAGGGACGAACAAACATTCAGTACTTC.

This clonotype was seen once. This chain uses TRBV20-1 with TRBJ2-7, with 12 nucleotides matching TRBD2. V lost 5 bases, J lost 2 bases, and 10 bases stayed unmatched. CDR3 length equals 16 residues. Germline loops: CDR1 DFQATT, CDR2 SNEGSKA (reference sequence). CDR3 DNA sequence: TGCAGTGCTCCAATCGGACTAGCGGGGTTGACCTACGAGCAGTACTTC. This encodes CSAPIGLAGLTYEQYF.

V gene TRBV29-1 combines with J gene TRBJ2-3, with 10 nucleotides matching TRBD2. V shed 0 bases, J shed 2 bases, and the junction held 11 bases outside the gene matches. CDR3 length: 18 residues. Germline lookup yields CDR1 SQVTM and CDR2 ANQGSEA. For the CDR3, the DNA is TGCAGCGTTGAAGAACCTAGCGGGAGAGAGGGGACCACAGATACGCAGTATTTT. It yields the protein CSVEEPSGREGTTDTQYF.

The chain joins TRBV7-3 to TRBJ2-7; possible D gene TRBD1, 6 bases. The end of the DNA fits TRBJ2-5 better, so the J call may be wrong. The CDR3 contains 16 residues. Germline V gene data show CDR1 as SGHTA and CDR2 as FQGTGA. The CDR3 nucleotides read TGTGCCAGCAGCTTCCCGGCCGGACCGAGGGGGGAGACCCAGTACTTC. Translation gives CASSFPAGPRGETQYF.